A single sample is the source of the 14 T cell receptor beta chains below, sequenced in a study of shared clonotypes between healthy human individuals. Here immunoSEQ multiplex PCR was the method, and the copy in TCRdb shows in-frame clones only, minus some. The sample has 400,000 to 550,000 clones, 79% seen once. The sample consisted of PBMCs. The receptors come from a woman aged 40 to 50 in good health. Some clones in this sample may be carry-over from other donors' samples.

This rearrangement joins TRBV30 to TRBJ1-4, with D possibly being TRBD1 (5 bases). The CDR3 consists of 14 residues. Germline CDR1 is GTSNPN and CDR2 is SVGIG (reference sequence). V lost 4 bases and J 5 bases, leaving 14 bases between the germline ends. CDR3 DNA sequence: TGTGCCTGGAAGGGCCCCGGGACGAATGAAAAACTGTTTTTT. It codes for CAWKGPGTNEKLFF.

J is TRBJ2-3 and V is TRBV10-3; 11 nucleotides align to TRBD2. This CDR3 spans 14 amino acids. Germline CDR1 is ENHRY and CDR2 is SYGVKD. Trimming at V came to 10 bases and at J to 8 bases, leaving 11 bases not matched to a gene. CDR3 loop: CATDPGTSGGTQYF. The CDR3 region has the DNA TGTGCCACGGACCCCGGGACTAGCGGAGGTACGCAGTATTTT.

This clone was counted once. CDR3 coding DNA: TGTGCCAGCAGCCTGGACCGGTCCAATACGCAGTATTTT. Translated: CASSLDRSNTQYF. V is TRBV5-4 and J is TRBJ2-3; D is undetermined. Trimming cost V 4 bases and J 7 bases, with 13 bases left between them. Per the germline V gene, CDR1 is SGHNT and CDR2 is YYREEE (reference sequence). This CDR3 contains 13 residues.

This clone was recorded once. This chain connects TRBV25-1 to TRBJ1-2; D possibly corresponds to TRBD1 (5 bases). Trimming took 5 bases from V and 2 from J, leaving 24 bases between them. The CDR3 runs to 18 residues. Germline V lookup: CDR1 MGHDK, CDR2 SYGVNS. CDR3 DNA sequence: TGTGCCAGCAGTCCACCTGGGAGGGGAGCCTTCAACAACTATGGCTACACCTTC. It codes for CASSPPGRGAFNNYGYTF.

V usage is TRBV4-2 and J usage is TRBJ2-2; 7 bases are shared with TRBD2. Germline CDR1 LGHNA, CDR2 YNFKEQ. The CDR3 totals 13 residues. V gave up 4 bases and J gave up 7 bases; unmatched junction bases: 3. The CDR3: CASSPPGGGELFF. Written as DNA, the CDR3 is TGTGCCAGCAGCCCCCCGGGGGGCGGGGAGCTGTTTTTT.

This chain connects TRBV10-3 to TRBJ1-2, with 12 bases matching TRBD1. The CDR3 consists of 15 residues. Per germline, CDR1 ENHRY and CDR2 SYGVKD. The ends lost 4 bases at V and 7 bases at J; junction bases unmatched: 7. The CDR3 region is CAISAPGQGAVGYTF. DNA for the CDR3: TGTGCCATCAGTGCCCCGGGACAGGGGGCGGTTGGCTACACCTTC.

The V and J genes are TRBV19 and TRBJ2-7; D tentatively reads TRBD1 or TRBD2 (5 bases each). The germline CDR1 and CDR2 sequences are LNHDA and SQIVND (reference sequence). V dropped 5 bases and J dropped 0 bases, with 26 bases sitting between them. The CDR3 contains 19 residues. In nucleotides, the CDR3 is TGTGCCAGTAGTGCCACCTTGAGGGGCTTTTTGCCCGACTCCTACGAGCAGTACTTC. It is translated as CASSATLRGFLPDSYEQYF.

The chain joins TRBV30 to TRBJ1-2; 10 bases match TRBD1. This CDR3 has 13 amino acids. Germline V lookup: CDR1 GTSNPN, CDR2 SVGIG (reference sequence). V lost 4 bases and J lost 13; bases outside the gene matches: 12. The CDR3 DNA follows: TGTGCCTGGAACCGGGACAGGGGAGGGCATATCACCTTC. This gives the protein CAWNRDRGGHITF.

CDR3 sequence: CASSPTTGANVLTF. As DNA, the CDR3 is TGTGCCAGCAGCCCCACCACTGGGGCCAACGTCCTGACTTTC. The chain combines TRBV7-9 with TRBJ2-6; D gene unclear. Per germline, CDR1 SEHNR and CDR2 FQNEAQ (reference sequence). The V and J ends lost 5 bases and 2 bases respectively, with 7 bases between them. The CDR3 runs to 14 residues.

The J gene is TRBJ2-7, the V gene TRBV7-2, with D possibly TRBD2 on 5 matching bases. Trimming left V 5 bases short and J 3 bases short, with 14 bases between. The germline V gene encodes CDR1 SGHTA and CDR2 FQGNSA. This CDR3 has 14 amino acids. For the CDR3, the DNA is TGTGCCAGCAGCCCTTCGGCGGGTATCTACGAGCAGTACTTC. Its protein is CASSPSAGIYEQYF.

This clone was observed a handful of times. This chain connects TRBV29-1 to TRBJ2-1, with D possibly matching TRBD1 (5 bases). The CDR3 is 12 amino acids. Germline loops: CDR1 SQVTM, CDR2 ANQGSEA. Trimming stripped 8 bases from V and 4 bases from J, with 12 bases between. The CDR3 DNA sequence: TGCAGCTCTGGGGCCGGGTACAATGAGCAGTTCTTC. Translation gives CSSGAGYNEQFF.

The rearrangement joins TRBV29-1 to TRBJ2-4, with TRBD2 matching over 12 bases. V dropped 3 bases and J dropped 8; count of bases not matched to a gene: 5. Germline-derived CDR1 and CDR2 are SQVTM and ANQGSEA. CDR3 length equals 14 residues. The chain's CDR3 is CSVETSGRIDIQYF. For the CDR3, the DNA is TGCAGCGTTGAGACTAGCGGGAGAATTGACATTCAGTACTTC. Full variable domain (outside the CDR3, taken from reference TRBV29-1 and TRBJ2-4): SAVISQKPSRDICQRGTSLTIQCQVDSQVTMMFWYRQQPGQSLTLIATANQGSEATYESGFVIDKFPISRPNLTFSTLTVSNMSPEDSSIYLCSVETSGRIDIQYFGAGTRLSVL.

This clone was seen many times. The chain has TRBV5-6 and TRBJ2-1; 7 bases align to TRBD2. With 2 bases clipped from V and 9 bases from J, the junction kept 2 bases outside the gene matches. The CDR3 runs to 12 residues. Germline V gene lookup returns CDR1 SGHDT and CDR2 YYEEEE. In nucleotides, the CDR3 is TGTGCCAGCAGCTTTGCGGGAGTTGAGCAGTTCTTC. The encoded protein is CASSFAGVEQFF.

V gene TRBV7-9 combines with J gene TRBJ2-3, with D hard to call. CDR3 length: 13 residues. V was cut by 5 bases and J by 6 bases, with 12 bases left in between. Germline assignment: CDR1 SEHNR and CDR2 FQNEAQ (reference sequence). The CDR3 is CASSHSIPDTQYF. The CDR3 bases are TGTGCCAGCAGCCATAGCATTCCGGATACGCAGTATTTT.